The clone carrying this T cell receptor (beta chain) appeared a single time. The sample originates from a study of blood T cell repertoires in COVID-19. Profiling relied on immunoSEQ multiplex PCR, and the TCRdb table lists in-frame clones only, not all of them. The data contain about 76,000 clones, 90% of them seen just once; the ten biggest clones take up about 9.8%. The CDR3 is 15 amino acids. CDR1 MDHEN and CDR2 SYDVKM come from the germline V gene. V was shortened by 2 bases and J by 7 bases, with 18 bases between the two germline ends. The sequenced sample was peripheral blood. The V and J genes are TRBV28 and TRBJ2-7; perhaps TRBD2 as D (6 bases). The receptor was isolated from a human donor in a cohort sampled during active COVID-19. This CDR3 reads CASSLGRNWEREQYF. Written as DNA, the CDR3 is TGTGCCAGCAGTTTAGGGAGGAACTGGGAGAGGGAGCAGTACTTC.